Listed below are T cell receptor beta chains from one sample, sequenced in a study of beta chain features in type 1 diabetes. The repertoire was sequenced with immunoSEQ multiplex PCR; TCRdb's copy has only in-frame clones and lacks some. The table has a few hundred thousand clones, about 12% seen once. What was sequenced was naive CD4+ T cells from blood. These receptors were collected from a woman aged 18-29 years with type 1 diabetes. The CDR3 runs from the conserved cysteine through the conserved F or W.

14,TRBJ2-5,TRBV7-8,CASSLVETQETQYF
13,TRBJ2-3,TRBV2,CASSELPVDTQYF
16,TRBJ2-5,TRBV6-6,CASSYTSGRTRETQYF
14,TRBJ2-1,TRBV19,CASSLTGVLNEQFF
16,TRBJ1-1,TRBV7-2,CASSLASGRTNTEAFF
14,TRBJ2-7,TRBV11-2,CASSDDRGPYEQYF
18,TRBJ1-5,TRBV4-2,CASSQGVDRARSNQPQHF
14,TRBJ2-3,TRBV7-8,CASSLGRTSGKQYF
13,TRBJ1-5,TRBV10-3,CAISGTGDQPQHF
16,TRBJ2-1,TRBV15,CATSRGGTSVLNEQFF
15,TRBJ2-1,TRBV7-3,CASSTGTSLSNEQFF
16,TRBJ2-3,TRBV7-9,CASSLALAGGGDTQYF
13,TRBJ1-3,TRBV29-1,CSVKINSGNTIYF
14,TRBJ2-2,TRBV27,CASTSGGWGGELFF
12,TRBJ1-2,TRBV2,CAWIRDRVVFTF
15,TRBJ2-2,TRBV7-9,CASSLVGHATGELFF
13,TRBJ1-2,TRBV5-1,CASSLGTIKGYTF
15,TRBJ2-7,TRBV5-8,CASSLGTGSSYEQYF
14,TRBJ1-1,TRBV19,CASRNRDRVTEAFF
16,TRBJ2-7,TRBV14,CASSPRDRALSYEQYF
14,TRBJ1-1,TRBV29-1,CSVEHGTVPSRAFF
15,TRBJ1-1,TRBV6-5,CASSYSNMQNTEAFF
20,TRBJ2-6,TRBV19,CASSRGGGLLTSSGANVLTF
14,TRBJ2-3,TRBV27,CASSSRAPKDTQYF
14,TRBJ2-7,TRBV30,CAWSVGGTDYEQYF
12,TRBJ1-2,TRBV30,CAWNRWRDGYTF
15,TRBJ1-5,TRBV9,CASSVGQGSNQPQHF
12,TRBJ2-1,TRBV5-1,CASSSRGNEQFF
15,TRBJ2-1,TRBV19,CASSSGTSLVDEQFF
14,TRBJ2-7,TRBV7-2,CASSLGPGTDEQYF
13,TRBJ2-3,TRBV12-5,CASGTGVTDTQYF
15,TRBJ2-1,TRBV4-2,CASSQQGLTYNEQFF
14,TRBJ1-4,TRBV2,CASTQDVTNEKLFF
14,TRBJ1-1,TRBV5-4,CASSLARDRREAFF
15,TRBJ1-1,TRBV19,CASSTQQGVNTEAFF
14,TRBJ2-3,TRBV29-1,CSAVAGGLRDTQYF
14,TRBJ2-1,TRBV7-9,CASSRAGSYNEQFF
14,TRBJ2-1,TRBV2,CASSTTGGYNEQFF
15,TRBJ2-3,TRBV18,CASSPPGLAADTQYF
14,TRBJ2-3,TRBV4-1,CAVSGGRLPDTQYF
14,TRBJ2-3,TRBV5-1,CASTNPSGTDTQYF
15,TRBJ2-7,TRBV30,CAWSNRDRGSYEQYF